The rows below give T cell receptor beta chains drawn from one sample of a study of cytomegalovirus exposure and HLA in healthy donors. The protocol was immunoSEQ multiplex PCR, while the TCRdb copy is restricted to in-frame clones and leaves out a portion. This repertoire shows a few hundred thousand clones, about 83% found once; its top ten account for around 16%. Specimen: PBMCs. Source of these receptors: a man aged 35 to 55 in good health and CMV-seronegative. The CDR3 runs from the conserved cysteine through the conserved F or W. The D gene is left open where the match is weak. Only some rows state a clone size, as once, few, many or a class for expanded clones.

V gene	J gene	D gene	clone size	CDR3 DNA	CDR3 protein
TRBV11-3	TRBJ2-2	-	-	TGTGCCAGCAGCCCGAGAGGTAGCGTGAACACCGGGGAGCTGTTTTTT	CASSPRGSVNTGELFF
TRBV14	TRBJ2-3	TRBD2	-	TGTGCCAGCAGCCAAAGAAGAGCGGGACTAGCGAGTTCAGATACGCAGTATTTT	CASSQRRAGLASSDTQYF
TRBV6-5	TRBJ1-2	-	-	TGTGCCAGCAGTCCCCGGGGGTCTAACTATGGCTACACCTTC	CASSPRGSNYGYTF
TRBV29-1	TRBJ1-1	-	few	TGCAGCGTTGTAAGAGAGATGAACACTGAAGCTTTCTTT	CSVVREMNTEAFF
TRBV7-8	TRBJ2-7	-	-	TGTGCCAGCATTCCGAGTGGGGCAGGGCGCGAGCAGTACTTC	CASIPSGAGREQYF
TRBV5-4	TRBJ2-1	TRBD2	once	TGTGCCAGCAGCTTGGGTGCGGGGGGGGCCTACAATGAGCAGTTCTTC	CASSLGAGGAYNEQFF
TRBV2	TRBJ2-1	-	-	TGTGCCAGCAGTGAGGTGATAGTAGTCGGTGAGCAGTTCTTC	CASSEVIVVGEQFF
TRBV5-1	TRBJ1-1	-	-	TGCGCCAGCAGCCGCGACGCAGGGTCCACTGAAGCTTTCTTT	CASSRDAGSTEAFF
TRBV25-1	TRBJ1-1	-	-	TGTGCCAGCAGTGAATCAGGGCAGCCCAGTGCGGCTTTCTTT	CASSESGQPSAAFF
TRBV27	TRBJ2-1	TRBD2	-	TGTGCCAGCAGTCCCTGGGAGGGGAGATTCGATGAGCAGTTCTTC	CASSPWEGRFDEQFF
TRBV2	TRBJ1-6	-	-	TGTGCCAGCAGGGAGAGGACAGACTATAATTCACCCCTCCACTTT	CASRERTDYNSPLHF
TRBV5-1	TRBJ2-5	-	-	TGCGCCAGCGACACAGGGATTGGAGAGACCCAGTACTTC	CASDTGIGETQYF
TRBV5-4	TRBJ2-6	-	few	TGTGCCAGCAGCCCTAGGGGGACTGGGGCCAACGTCCTGACTTTC	CASSPRGTGANVLTF
TRBV5-6	TRBJ2-7	-	-	TGTGCCAGCAGCCAGGGGAACGCCAGGCGCCTGAGCTCCTACGAGCAGTACTTC	CASSQGNARRLSSYEQYF
TRBV5-6	TRBJ2-2	-	few	TGTGCCAGCAGCTTGGGCGACTCCGGGGAGCTGTTTTTT	CASSLGDSGELFF
TRBV27	TRBJ2-3	TRBD2	once	TGTGCCAGCAGTTTAGCGGGGGGCTTCACAGATACGCAGTATTTT	CASSLAGGFTDTQYF
TRBV18	TRBJ1-1	-	-	TGTGCCAGCTCACCACCTATGAGCACTGAAGCTTTCTTT	CASSPPMSTEAFF
TRBV25-1	TRBJ1-5	-	-	TGTGCCAGCAGTCAACAGGGTAGCAATCAGCCCCAGCATTTT	CASSQQGSNQPQHF
TRBV29-1	TRBJ1-1	TRBD1	few	TGCAGCTTTGAGGACAGGGAAGCTTTCTTT	CSFEDREAFF
TRBV9	TRBJ2-2	-	few	TGTGCCAGCAGCCAAACGCAGGGGACGGACACCGGGGAGCTGTTTTTT	CASSQTQGTDTGELFF
TRBV27	TRBJ2-1	-	-	TGTGCCAGCAGTTTATCACCCAGCAATGAGCAGTTCTTC	CASSLSPSNEQFF
TRBV6-1	TRBJ1-5	TRBD1	-	TGTGCCAGCAGGGGACAGGGAACGGGACAGCCCCAGCATTTT	CASRGQGTGQPQHF
TRBV7-8	TRBJ1-1	-	-	TGTGCCAGCAGCTTAGACAGGGACACTGAAGCTTTCTTT	CASSLDRDTEAFF
TRBV5-1	TRBJ1-1	-	-	TGCGCCAGCAGCTTGGCCCTAACAGATAACACTGAAGCTTTCTTT	CASSLALTDNTEAFF
TRBV14	TRBJ1-6	-	-	TGTGCCAGCAGCCTGGGACTTTATAATTCACCCCTCCACTTT	CASSLGLYNSPLHF
TRBV2	TRBJ2-7	TRBD2	once	TGTGCCAGCAGTGAAAGGGGACTAGCGGGCACAGGTTCCTACGAGCAGTACTTC	CASSERGLAGTGSYEQYF
TRBV9	TRBJ2-2	TRBD2	-	TGTGCCAGCAGCGTAGCGACTAGCGGGGGCGGTTACACCGGGGAGCTGTTTTTT	CASSVATSGGGYTGELFF
TRBV5-4	TRBJ2-5	TRBD2	few	TGTGCCAGCAGCGAACCCCTAGCGGAAGAGACCCAGTACTTC	CASSEPLAEETQYF
TRBV6-5	TRBJ2-7	-	-	TGTGCCAGTGGGACTCCCTACGAGCAGTACTTC	CASGTPYEQYF